The TCR beta chain under discussion was sequenced for a study of blood T cell repertoires in COVID-19 (dated by TCRdb to about 2020). About the study as a whole: Samples covering the acute and convalescent phases of COVID-19 were provided by collaborators in the United States, Italy and Spain. A de-identified subject ID, COVID-19 status, age in years and sex were almost always included in the sample metadata. The material from the prospective study consisted of cDNA or gDNA derived from T cells, B-cell-depleted T cells, or PBMCs. Subjects who had been exposed to COVID-19, were actively infected with it, or had recovered from it provided the deeply sampled blood TCRbeta repertoires that made up the dataset. Samples came from the ongoing ImmuneRACE study (first 160 participants) plus 1,254 subjects from 6 global collaborators. Where available, HLA class I and class II types were obtained from metadata supplied by the sample provider rather than from assay-based typing. A freely available public database, intended as a resource for researchers studying the immune response to SARS-CoV-2, is where the repertoires were released.

Whole blood was collected in K2EDTA tubes by collaborating institutions according to the institutions' own protocols. For TCRbeta analysis, collaborators shipped samples as frozen whole blood, isolated PBMCs, or DNA extracted from either of those sample types. As to this clone: Its target antigen remains unknown. There are no base qualities to consult, and no much larger clone falls within one base.

The research as a whole found: Clinical and demographic metadata were provided uncurated, with the amount varying by source and participant.

The immunoSEQ Assay, a bias-controlled multiplex PCR, was used to amplify TCRbeta CDR3 regions from genomic DNA. Processing in the source paper ran as follows. The number of nucleated cells in each sample was estimated by amplification of reference gene primers within the assay. To quantify the absolute abundance of each unique TCRbeta CDR3 rearrangement, sequence reads were collapsed and filtered. For each sample, productive Simpson clonality was calculated as the square root of Simpson's diversity index over productive rearrangements. TCRdb holds this immuneACCESS table with in-frame rearrangements only. Some clones are missing; in checked studies, unresolved V genes explain under half, and the rest has no known cause. That table is the source of V, J and clone size, and D and trimming were worked out from the DNA. Within this sample are about 50,000 clones, with approximately 85% of them counted one time only. Approximately 6.4% of the sample comes from the top ten.

The CDR3 contains 17 residues, cysteine and phenylalanine counted. The DNA shown is the 51-base CDR3, in frame from base 1. V is cut by 1 base and J by 6 bases, and the space between the germline ends is 16 bases. Looking up the germline V gene yields CDR1 SGHAT and CDR2 FQNNGV. The chain is encoded by TRBV11-2 joined to TRBJ1-6; D gene: possibly TRBD1, on 6 matching bases. The receptor comes from a man aged 55 to 70 with acute or convalescent COVID-19. The specimen sequenced was peripheral blood. The encoded CDR3 is CASSLGWGRTANSPLHF. The base sequence is TGTGCCAGCAGCTTAGGGTGGGGACGGACAGCTAATTCACCCCTCCACTTT.